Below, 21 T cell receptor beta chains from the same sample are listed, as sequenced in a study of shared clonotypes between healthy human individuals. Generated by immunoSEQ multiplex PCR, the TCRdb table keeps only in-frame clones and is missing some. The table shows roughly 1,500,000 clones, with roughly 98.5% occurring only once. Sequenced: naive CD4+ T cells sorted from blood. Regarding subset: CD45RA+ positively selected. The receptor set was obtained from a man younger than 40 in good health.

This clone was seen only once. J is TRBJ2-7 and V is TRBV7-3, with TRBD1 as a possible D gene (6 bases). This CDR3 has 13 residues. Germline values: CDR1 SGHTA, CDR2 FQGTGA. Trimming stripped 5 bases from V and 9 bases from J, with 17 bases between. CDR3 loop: CASSPDRVGRQYF. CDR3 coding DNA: TGTGCCAGCAGCCCGGACAGAGTAGGTAGGCAGTACTTC.

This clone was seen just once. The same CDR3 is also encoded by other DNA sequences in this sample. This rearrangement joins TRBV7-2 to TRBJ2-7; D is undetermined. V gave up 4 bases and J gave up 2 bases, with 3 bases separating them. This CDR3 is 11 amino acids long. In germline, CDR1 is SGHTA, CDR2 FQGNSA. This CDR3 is CASSSAYEQYF. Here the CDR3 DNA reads TGTGCCAGCAGCTCGGCCTACGAGCAGTACTTC.

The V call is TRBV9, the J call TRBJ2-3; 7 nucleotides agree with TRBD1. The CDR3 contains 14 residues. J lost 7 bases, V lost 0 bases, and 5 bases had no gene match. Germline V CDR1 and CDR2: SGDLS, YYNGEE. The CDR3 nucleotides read TGTGCCAGCAGCGTAGCCAACAGGGGACATACGCAGTATTTT. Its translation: CASSVANRGHTQYF.

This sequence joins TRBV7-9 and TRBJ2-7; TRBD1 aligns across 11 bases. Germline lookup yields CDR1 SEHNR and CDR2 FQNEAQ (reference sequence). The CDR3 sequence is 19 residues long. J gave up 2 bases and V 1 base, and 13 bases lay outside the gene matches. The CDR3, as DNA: TGTGCCAGCAGCTTAGAAAACGGTTTCGGGACAGGGGGTGCCTACGAGCAGTACTTC. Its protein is CASSLENGFGTGGAYEQYF. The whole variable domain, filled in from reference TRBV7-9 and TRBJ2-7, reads DTGVSQNPRHKITKRGQNVTFRCDPISEHNRLYWYRQTLGQGPEFLTYFQNEAQLEKSRLLSDRFSAERPKGSFSTLEIQRTEQGDSAMYLCASSLENGFGTGGAYEQYFGPGTRLTVT.

CDR3 loop: CASTTTSGRFITGELFF. CDR3 DNA sequence: TGTGCCAGCACTACGACTAGCGGGAGGTTCATTACCGGGGAGCTGTTTTTT. The chain recombines TRBV27 with TRBJ2-2, with 13 positions matching TRBD2. The V segment lost 7 bases and the J segment 5 bases; nucleotides outside the gene matches: 10. The CDR3 contains 17 residues. Per the germline V gene, CDR1 is MNHEY and CDR2 is SMNVEV (reference sequence).

DNA for the CDR3: TGTGCCAGCAGTTACTCTCTGGACAGCAGATATGGCTACACCTTC. It specifies CASSYSLDSRYGYTF. The chain employs TRBV6-6 and TRBJ1-2; D is possibly TRBD1 (6 bases). CDR3 length: 15 residues. Trimming cost V 0 bases and J 5 bases, with 13 bases left between them. Germline values: CDR1 MNHNY, CDR2 SVGAGI (reference sequence).

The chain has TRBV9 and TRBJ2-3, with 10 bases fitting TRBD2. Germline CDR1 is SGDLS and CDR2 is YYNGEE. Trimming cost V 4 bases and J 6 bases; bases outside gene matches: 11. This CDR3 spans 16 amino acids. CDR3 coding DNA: TGTGCCAGCAGCCAAAGCAGCGGGAGGGCCGTGGATACGCAGTATTTT. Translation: CASSQSSGRAVDTQYF.

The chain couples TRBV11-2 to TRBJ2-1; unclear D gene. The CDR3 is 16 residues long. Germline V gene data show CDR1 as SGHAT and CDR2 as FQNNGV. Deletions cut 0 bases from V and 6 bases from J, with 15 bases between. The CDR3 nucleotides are TGTGCCAGCAGCTTAGAAGGAGTTGGTTTGCGCAATGAGCAGTTCTTC. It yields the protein CASSLEGVGLRNEQFF.

DNA for the CDR3: TGCGCCAGCACACCGGCTAGCGGGAGTACAGATACGCAGTATTTT. Translated: CASTPASGSTDTQYF. The chain uses TRBV10-2 and TRBJ2-3; 10 bases agree with TRBD2. The CDR3 is 15 amino acids. Germline values: CDR1 WSHSY, CDR2 SAAADI. The V and J ends lost 7 bases and 3 bases, in that order; junction bases with no gene match: 7.

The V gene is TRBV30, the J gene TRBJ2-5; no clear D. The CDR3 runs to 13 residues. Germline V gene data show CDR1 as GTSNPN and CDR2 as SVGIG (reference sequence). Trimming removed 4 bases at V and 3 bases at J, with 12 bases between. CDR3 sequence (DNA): TGTGCCTGGACACCCCTGACGGAAGAGACCCAGTACTTC. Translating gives CAWTPLTEETQYF. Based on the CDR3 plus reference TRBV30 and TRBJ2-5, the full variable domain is SQTIHQWPATLVQPVGSPLSLECTVEGTSNPNLYWYRQAAGRGLQLLFYSVGIGQISSEVPQNLSASRPQDRQFILSSKKLLLSDSGFYLCAWTPLTEETQYFGPGTRLLVL.

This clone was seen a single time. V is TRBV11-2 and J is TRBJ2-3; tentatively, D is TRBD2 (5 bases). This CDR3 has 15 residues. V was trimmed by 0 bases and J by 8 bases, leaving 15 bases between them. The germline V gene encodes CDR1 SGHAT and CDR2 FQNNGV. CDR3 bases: TGTGCCAGCAGCTTAGATCAACGGGGTCTCAGTACGCAGTATTTT. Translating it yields CASSLDQRGLSTQYF.

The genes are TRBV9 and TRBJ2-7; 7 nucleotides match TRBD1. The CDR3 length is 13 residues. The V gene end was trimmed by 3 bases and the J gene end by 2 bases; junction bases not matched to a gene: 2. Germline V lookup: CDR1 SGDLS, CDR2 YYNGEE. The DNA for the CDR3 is TGTGCCAGCAGCGGACAGGGAACCTACGAGCAGTACTTC. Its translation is CASSGQGTYEQYF.

The CDR3 DNA reads TGTGCCAGCAGCTCCGGGACAGGGGGTGGCTACACCTTC. Protein sequence: CASSSGTGGGYTF. This sequence joins TRBV28 and TRBJ1-2; 11 nucleotides align to TRBD1. The germline CDR1 and CDR2 sequences are MDHEN and SYDVKM. V trimming: 6 bases; J trimming: 7 bases; junction bases outside the gene matches: 4. The length of the CDR3 is 13 residues.

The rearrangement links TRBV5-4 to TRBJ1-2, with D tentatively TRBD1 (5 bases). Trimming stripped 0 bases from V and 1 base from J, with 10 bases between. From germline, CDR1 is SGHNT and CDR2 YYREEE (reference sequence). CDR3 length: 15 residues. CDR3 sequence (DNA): TGTGCCAGCAGCTTGGGAGGGACCAATAACTATGGCTACACCTTC. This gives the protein CASSLGGTNNYGYTF.

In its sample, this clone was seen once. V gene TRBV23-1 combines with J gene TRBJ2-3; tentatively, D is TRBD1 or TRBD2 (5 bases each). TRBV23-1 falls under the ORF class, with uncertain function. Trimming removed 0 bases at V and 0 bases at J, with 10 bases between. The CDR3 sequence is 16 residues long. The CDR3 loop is CASSQSGEYSTDTQYF. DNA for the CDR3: TGCGCCAGCAGTCAATCGGGGGAATACAGCACAGATACGCAGTATTTT.

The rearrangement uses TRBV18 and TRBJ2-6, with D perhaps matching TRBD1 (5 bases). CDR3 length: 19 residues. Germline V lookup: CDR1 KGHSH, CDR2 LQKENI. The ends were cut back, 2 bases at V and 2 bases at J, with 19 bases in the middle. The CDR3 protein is CASSPMVLGPSTGANVLTF. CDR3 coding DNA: TGTGCCAGCTCACCAATGGTTTTGGGGCCCTCCACTGGGGCCAACGTCCTGACTTTC. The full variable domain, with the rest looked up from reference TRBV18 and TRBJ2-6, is NAGVMQNPRHLVRRRGQEARLRCSPMKGHSHVYWYRQLPEEGLKFMVYLQKENIIDESGMPKERFSAEFPKEGPSILRIQQVVRGDSAAYFCASSPMVLGPSTGANVLTFGAGSRLTVL.

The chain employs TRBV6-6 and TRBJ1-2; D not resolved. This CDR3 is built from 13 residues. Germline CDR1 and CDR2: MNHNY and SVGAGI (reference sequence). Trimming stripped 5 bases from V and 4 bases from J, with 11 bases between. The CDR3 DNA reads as TGTGCCAGCAGTCCGGAGATAGTCTATGGCTACACCTTC. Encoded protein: CASSPEIVYGYTF.

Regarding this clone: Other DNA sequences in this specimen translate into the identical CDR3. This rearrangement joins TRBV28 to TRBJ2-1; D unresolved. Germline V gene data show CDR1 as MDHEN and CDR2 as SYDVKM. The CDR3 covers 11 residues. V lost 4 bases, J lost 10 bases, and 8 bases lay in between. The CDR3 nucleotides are TGTGCCAGCAGTTCCCCACACGAGCAGTTCTTC. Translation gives CASSSPHEQFF.

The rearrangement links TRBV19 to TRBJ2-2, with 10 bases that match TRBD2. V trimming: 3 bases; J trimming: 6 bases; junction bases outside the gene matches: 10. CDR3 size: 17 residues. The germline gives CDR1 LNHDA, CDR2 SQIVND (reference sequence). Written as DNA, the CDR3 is TGTGCCAGTAGTATCCTCCCTAGCGGGAGTTTTGCCGGGGAGCTGTTTTTT. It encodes CASSILPSGSFAGELFF.

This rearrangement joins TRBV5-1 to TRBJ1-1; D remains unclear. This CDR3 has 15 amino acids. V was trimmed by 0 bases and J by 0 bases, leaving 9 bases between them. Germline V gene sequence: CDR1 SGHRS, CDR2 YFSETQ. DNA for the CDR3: TGCGCCAGCAGCTTGGGTCCGTTTATGAACACTGAAGCTTTCTTT. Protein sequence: CASSLGPFMNTEAFF. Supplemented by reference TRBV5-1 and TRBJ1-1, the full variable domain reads KAGVTQTPRYLIKTRGQQVTLSCSPISGHRSVSWYQQTPGQGLQFLFEYFSETQRNKGNFPGRFSGRQFSNSRSEMNVSTLELGDSALYLCASSLGPFMNTEAFFGQGTRLTVV.

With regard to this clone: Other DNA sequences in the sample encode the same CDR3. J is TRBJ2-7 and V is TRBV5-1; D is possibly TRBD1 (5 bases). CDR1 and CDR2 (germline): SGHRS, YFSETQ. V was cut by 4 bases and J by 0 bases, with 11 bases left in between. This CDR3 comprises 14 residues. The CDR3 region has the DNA TGCGCCAGCAGCCTGAGGACAAGCTCCTACGAGCAGTACTTC. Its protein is CASSLRTSSYEQYF.